The rows below give T cell receptor beta chains drawn from one sample of a study of blood T cell repertoires in COVID-19. Profiled with immunoSEQ multiplex PCR; TCRdb holds only in-frame clones, not every one. The table includes around 250,000 clones, roughly 79% detected once. Material for sequencing was PBMCs or T cells enriched from blood (not recorded which). These receptors originate from a man in his forties who had recovered from COVID-19. Each CDR3 is given with its conserved first and last residue. Clone size is shown for a subset of rows, as once, few, many or a class of expanded clone.

v_call	clone_size	cdr3_aa
TRBV30	.	CAWSGVKGRQPQHF
TRBV7-2	.	CASSFDTRFEKLFF
TRBV7-2	.	CASSPRWETYGPYEQYF
TRBV15	.	CATSGQGRGGETQYF
TRBV7-2	once	CASADRGNYNEQFF
TRBV7-6	.	CASSLGAVSSTDTQYF
TRBV4-1	few	CASSQVMGGNYGYTF
TRBV21-1	.	CATFPHRMSSYEQYF
TRBV18	.	CASSNQRASTGELFF
TRBV6-4	.	CATSPGGSDTGELFF
TRBV2	.	CASSSDRAREGGYTF
TRBV7-2	once	CASSLSGRVADTQYF
TRBV4-1	few	CASSLYLGQGSYGYTF
TRBV2	.	CASRPDRATEAFF
TRBV19	.	CASSPLWVPSRGLFF
TRBV18	.	CASSPAVTFSTNEKLFF
TRBV28	.	CASSLRGGWVQPQHF
TRBV12-3/TRBV12-4	.	CASSTPGWEKLFF
TRBV12-3/TRBV12-4	many	CASTLIGQGQQFF
TRBV5-1	.	CASSLALNGNTEAFF
TRBV11-1	.	CASSLAIGDRGAGANVLTF
TRBV3-1/TRBV3-2	.	CASSQERGSGGYNEQFF
TRBV20-1	.	CSASSEGSGNTIYF
TRBV6-5	few	CASSKGGLATDTQYF
TRBV7-6	.	CASSLELAGGLYEQYF
TRBV28	.	CASAQGGGSVYEQYF
TRBV4-1	.	CASSQYRGAGRHEQYF
TRBV7-2	once	CASSLDTWDTEAFF
TRBV19	.	CASSRRAPGQAFNQPQHF
TRBV7-8	.	CASHTGVSGGYTF
TRBV5-6	.	CASSLELAGGTGELFF
TRBV6-1	.	CASSEYQDIYGYTF
TRBV7-2	.	CASSSRGTGELFF
TRBV2	.	CASNTGQGPRSTQYF
TRBV7-9	.	CASSFGGREGEQFF
TRBV5-1	.	CASSPGTGSNYGYTF
TRBV5-1	.	CASSLGVGGGYGYTF
TRBV10-1	.	CASSGAGGRTGELFF
TRBV18	.	CASSARGPSTDTQYF
TRBV28	.	CASSYGGRAYYGYTF
TRBV7-9	.	CATSAGVNTEAFF
TRBV5-1	.	CASRAGLADYNEQFF
TRBV19	.	CASSLPSSGNTIYF
TRBV27	.	CASSLVSGAAYEQYF
TRBV27	.	CASSSGLSSYNSPLHF
TRBV6-5	once	CASRGRADVGELFF
TRBV12-3/TRBV12-4	.	CASSLGLTEAFF
TRBV19	once	CASSIRVGQPQHF
TRBV21-1	once	CASPVVNRTDTQYF
TRBV2	.	CASSPLGSLTGELFF
TRBV20-1	once	CSASGGSPLHF
TRBV27	once	CASSLAGQRAYNEQFF
TRBV3-1/TRBV3-2	.	CASSQEPSIRRTF
TRBV28	.	CASSLWREDTEAFF
TRBV3-1/TRBV3-2	.	CASREHAGRFVYF
TRBV5-4	once	CASSPDRVNSYEQYF
TRBV7-9	.	CASSLGAANTGELFF
TRBV5-1	.	CASSTIAGGPNTGELFF
TRBV18	once	CASSPTSGSQFF
TRBV6-5	.	CASSPGTRTGELFF